Listed here is a single TCR beta chain. Antigen unknown. The sample belongs to a study of cytomegalovirus exposure and HLA in healthy donors. CDR3 size: 15 residues. Germline V gives CDR1 SNHLY, CDR2 FYNNEI. V dropped 6 bases and J dropped 1; count of bases not matched to a gene: 7. Study-wide results and caveats: Presence/absence analyses supposed approximately even sequencing depth among donors. Being productive about 87% or about 30% of the time was typical of most TCR beta V segments in an earlier analysis.

Both 60 Vbeta primers and 13 Jbeta primers went into the PCR. Clones were sequenced by immunoSEQ multiplex PCR, and TCRdb holds only the in-frame ones, with some missing. This sample has more than 85,000 clones; roughly 84% occur once, and the top ten carry 1.2%. The source material was PBMCs. The chain employs TRBV2 and TRBJ1-1; the match to TRBD1 covers 8 bases. The receptor's source is a young woman in good health and CMV-seronegative. The CDR3 loop is CASSPDRARNTEAFF. DNA for the CDR3: TGTGCCAGCAGCCCGGACAGGGCGAGGAACACTGAAGCTTTCTTT.